One sample yielded the 17 T cell receptor beta chains listed below, sequenced in a study of shared clonotypes between healthy human individuals. Profiling relied on immunoSEQ multiplex PCR, and the TCRdb table lists in-frame clones only, not all of them. The sample consists of approximately 500,000 clones, roughly 80% of them appearing once. The sample taken for sequencing was PBMCs. The receptors derive from a middle-aged woman in good health. Some clones in this sample may be carry-over from other donors' samples.

This clone showed up many times. The V and J genes are TRBV28 and TRBJ2-5; D not certain. Germline values: CDR1 MDHEN, CDR2 SYDVKM. The V end was cut by 3 bases, the J end by 8 bases, with 7 bases between. The CDR3 contains 11 residues. The CDR3: CASSFSLTQYF. Here the CDR3 DNA reads TGTGCCAGCAGTTTTTCCCTTACCCAGTACTTC.

About this clone itself: A much larger clone lies one base from this, so it may be a read error. The chain joins TRBV6-5 to TRBJ2-1; 14 bases are shared with TRBD2. This CDR3 has 13 amino acids. J was trimmed by 12 bases and V by 11 bases; bases with no gene match: 9. Germline loops: CDR1 MNHEY, CDR2 SVGAGI. CDR3 in DNA: TGTGCCGGCGGACTAGCGGGAGGCCTGGGGCAGTTCTTC. It translates to CAGGLAGGLGQFF.

This clone was counted ten times or more. The V call is TRBV5-4, the J call TRBJ2-1, with D perhaps matching TRBD2 (6 bases). This CDR3 is built from 15 residues. Trimming took 0 bases from V and 6 from J, leaving 13 bases between them. Germline V gives CDR1 SGHNT, CDR2 YYREEE (reference sequence). The CDR3 coding sequence is TGTGCCAGCAGCTTGGATGGCAGGGAGGCCAATGAGCAGTTCTTC. This encodes CASSLDGREANEQFF. Full variable domain (missing parts from reference TRBV5-4 and TRBJ2-1): ETGVTQSPTHLIKTRGQQVTLRCSSQSGHNTVSWYQQALGQGPQFIFQYYREEENGRGNFPPRFSGLQFPNYSSELNVNALELDDSALYLCASSLDGREANEQFFGPGTRLTVL.

This rearrangement joins TRBV5-5 to TRBJ1-5, with D possibly matching TRBD1 (6 bases). The CDR3 is made up of 12 amino acids. V gave up 4 bases and J gave up 13 bases, with 15 bases separating them. Germline V gene lookup returns CDR1 SGHKS and CDR2 YYEKEE (reference sequence). This CDR3 reads CASSPEGGTQHF. The CDR3 bases are TGTGCCAGCAGCCCCGAGGGGGGAACTCAGCATTTT.

The V and J genes are TRBV29-1 and TRBJ1-1; the D gene is possibly TRBD1 (5 bases). The CDR3 contains 13 residues. Germline CDR1 and CDR2: SQVTM and ANQGSEA. Trimming removed 7 bases at V and 5 bases at J, with 17 bases between. As DNA, the CDR3 is TGCAGCGCGGAAACCGGGGGGAGGACTGAAGCTTTCTTT. This gives the protein CSAETGGRTEAFF.

Only one count was recorded for this clone. The rearrangement joins TRBV4-3 to TRBJ2-2; 10 nucleotides align to TRBD2. The CDR3 runs 17 residues. Unmatched junction bases numbered 9, after V lost 0 bases and J lost 8 bases. Looked up from germline, CDR1 is LGHNA and CDR2 is YSLEER. In DNA, the CDR3 is TGCGCCAGCAGCCAAGATACGAGGACTAGCGGATGGGGGGAGCTGTTTTTT. It specifies CASSQDTRTSGWGELFF.

The chain employs TRBV7-2 and TRBJ2-5; D gene uncertain. Trimming pared 1 base from V and 6 bases from J, leaving 9 bases between. Germline loops: CDR1 SGHTA, CDR2 FQGNSA. This CDR3 comprises 13 residues. The CDR3 DNA follows: TGTGCCAGCAGCTTAGAGGGTCCGCAGACCCAGTACTTC. Protein: CASSLEGPQTQYF.

This clone was seen a handful of times. This same CDR3 is encoded by further DNA sequences in the sample. The chain has TRBV9 and TRBJ2-1, with 8 bases fitting TRBD2. Looked up from germline, CDR1 is SGDLS and CDR2 is YYNGEE. V lost 0 bases, J lost 7 bases, and 6 bases stayed unmatched. The CDR3 length is 15 residues. Written as DNA, the CDR3 is TGTGCCAGCAGCGTAGAGGGGACTAGAGGGAATGAGCAGTTCTTC. Translated: CASSVEGTRGNEQFF.

Here the CDR3 reads CAWERGMNTEAFF. CDR3 bases: TGTGCCTGGGAACGGGGGATGAACACTGAAGCTTTCTTT. V usage is TRBV30 and J usage is TRBJ1-1, with D possibly being TRBD1 (5 bases). The V and J ends lost 5 bases and 0 bases respectively, with 10 bases between them. The CDR3 contains 13 residues. Germline V CDR1 and CDR2: GTSNPN, SVGIG (reference sequence).

This rearrangement joins TRBV19 to TRBJ2-7, with 8 bases lining up with TRBD2. Trimming removed 6 bases from V and 6 bases from J; junction bases left unmatched: 10. Germline V CDR1 and CDR2: LNHDA, SQIVND (reference sequence). The CDR3 runs to 14 residues. Here the CDR3 DNA reads TGTGCCAGTAGGCCCTCCCGGGGGGGGATCGAGCAGTACTTC. It yields the protein CASRPSRGGIEQYF.

The rearrangement uses TRBV5-4 and TRBJ2-7; no reliable D call. The CDR3 extends over 15 amino acids. Trimming removed 1 base from V and 2 bases from J, with 13 bases in between. Germline V gives CDR1 SGHNT, CDR2 YYREEE (reference sequence). In DNA, the CDR3 is TGTGCCAGCAGCTTGTTTGTGGGCAGAACCTACGAGCAGTACTTC. It is translated as CASSLFVGRTYEQYF.

This chain joins TRBV18 and TRBJ1-2; D uncertain. V dropped 3 bases and J dropped 4 bases, with 6 bases sitting between them. From germline, CDR1 is KGHSH and CDR2 LQKENI. The CDR3 loop spans 12 amino acids. DNA of the CDR3: TGTGCCAGCTCACCCAGCGGCTATGGCTACACCTTC. Translating it yields CASSPSGYGYTF.

V usage is TRBV9 and J usage is TRBJ2-7, with D perhaps matching TRBD2 (7 bases). V lost 3 bases to trimming and J lost 1 base, with 20 bases between them. CDR1 is SGDLS and CDR2 is YYNGEE in the germline V gene. This CDR3 has 17 amino acids. The CDR3 reads CASSDQRGGGPSYEQYF. The CDR3 coding sequence is TGTGCCAGCAGCGACCAAAGAGGGGGGGGCCCGTCCTACGAGCAGTACTTC.

The genes are TRBV20-1 and TRBJ2-7; a possible D gene is TRBD1 (6 bases). The V gene's germline CDR1 is DFQATT and CDR2 SNEGSKA (reference sequence). V was shortened by 1 base and J by 6 bases, with 7 bases between the two germline ends. The CDR3 loop spans 11 amino acids. This chain's CDR3 is CSARGDTEQYF. The CDR3 bases are TGCAGTGCTAGAGGGGACACCGAGCAGTACTTC.

As to this clone: This likely stems from a read error, as it lies one base from a far larger clone. The sample has other DNA sequences that encode this CDR3 too. CDR3 sequence: CASSWSGESGYTF. For the CDR3, the DNA is TGTGCCAGCAGTTGGTCAGGGGAGAGTGGCTATACCTTC. The chain couples TRBV27 to TRBJ1-2, with D perhaps matching TRBD1 (6 bases). Germline V CDR1 and CDR2: MNHEY, SMNVEV (reference sequence). The CDR3 contains 13 residues.

The sample holds one count of this clone. A read error may explain this, as a much larger clone is one base away. The same CDR3 arises from other DNA sequences in this sample as well. The V call is TRBV2, the J call TRBJ1-6; a weak D match, TRBD1 (5 bases). The CDR3 totals 15 residues. Per the germline V gene, CDR1 is SNHLY and CDR2 is FYNNEI. In nucleotides, the CDR3 is TGTGCCAGCAGTGAGGTCCGGGGCACTAATTCACCACTCCACTTT. This gives the protein CASSEVRGTNSPLHF.

This chain connects TRBV6-1 to TRBJ2-1; D is perhaps TRBD1 or TRBD2 (6 bases each). CDR1 is MNHNS and CDR2 is SASEGT in the germline V gene. This CDR3 region has 15 residues. The V gene lost 3 bases and the J gene lost 3 bases, with 12 bases spanning the gap. CDR3 sequence (DNA): TGTGCCAGCAGTGACACAGGGACTTACTACAATGAGCAGTTCTTC. Its protein product is CASSDTGTYYNEQFF.